These 2 T cell receptor beta chains came from one sample sequenced in a study of control samples from healthy donors and cancer patients. Assay used: immunoSEQ multiplex PCR; TCRdb lists only in-frame clones, some missing. Of around 77,000 clones in the sample, 92% were seen once. The sequenced material came from blood. The receptors were gathered from a woman between 55 and 75 years old in good health.

A single count supports this clone. This rearrangement joins TRBV29-1 to TRBJ1-1, with 10 bases lining up with TRBD1. The CDR3 consists of 14 residues. V dropped 5 bases and J dropped 4; count of bases not matched to a gene: 7. Germline V CDR1 and CDR2: SQVTM, ANQGSEA. The DNA for the CDR3 is TGCAGCGTTTCACCGGGACAGGGGACCACTGAAGCTTTCTTT. This sequence encodes CSVSPGQGTTEAFF.

V gene TRBV6-5 combines with J gene TRBJ1-5; perhaps TRBD1 as D (5 bases). The CDR3 totals 15 residues. The germline V gene encodes CDR1 MNHEY and CDR2 SVGAGI. V shed 10 bases and J shed 1 base, with 17 bases lying between them. CDR3 sequence reads: CAIQGEGVSNQPQHF. CDR3 coding DNA: TGTGCCATCCAAGGGGAGGGTGTGAGCAATCAGCCCCAGCATTTT.